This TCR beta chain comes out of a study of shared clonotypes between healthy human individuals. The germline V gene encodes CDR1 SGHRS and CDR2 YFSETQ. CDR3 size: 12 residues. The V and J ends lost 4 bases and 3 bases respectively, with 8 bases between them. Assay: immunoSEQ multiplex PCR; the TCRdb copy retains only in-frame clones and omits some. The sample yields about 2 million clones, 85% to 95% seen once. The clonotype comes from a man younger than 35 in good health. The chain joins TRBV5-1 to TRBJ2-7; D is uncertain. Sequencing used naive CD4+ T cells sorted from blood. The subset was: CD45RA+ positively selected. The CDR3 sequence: CASSPGDYEQYF. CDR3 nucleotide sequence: TGCGCCAGCAGCCCCGGTGACTACGAGCAGTACTTC.